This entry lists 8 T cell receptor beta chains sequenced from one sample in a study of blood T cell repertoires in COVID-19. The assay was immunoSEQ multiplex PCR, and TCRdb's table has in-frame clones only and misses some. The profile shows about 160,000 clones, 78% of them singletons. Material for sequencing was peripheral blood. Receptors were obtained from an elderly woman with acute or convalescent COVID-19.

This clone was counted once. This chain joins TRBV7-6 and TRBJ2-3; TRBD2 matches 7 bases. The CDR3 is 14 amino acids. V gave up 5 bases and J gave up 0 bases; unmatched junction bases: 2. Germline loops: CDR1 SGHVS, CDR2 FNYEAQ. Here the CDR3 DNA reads TGTGCCAGCAGCGGGACTATGAGCACAGATACGCAGTATTTT. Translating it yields CASSGTMSTDTQYF.

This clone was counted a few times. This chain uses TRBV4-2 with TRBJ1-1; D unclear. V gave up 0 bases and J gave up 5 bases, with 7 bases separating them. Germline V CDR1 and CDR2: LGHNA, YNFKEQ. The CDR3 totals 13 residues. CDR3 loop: CASSQEVRTEAFF. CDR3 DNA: TGTGCCAGCAGCCAAGAGGTGCGGACTGAAGCTTTCTTT.

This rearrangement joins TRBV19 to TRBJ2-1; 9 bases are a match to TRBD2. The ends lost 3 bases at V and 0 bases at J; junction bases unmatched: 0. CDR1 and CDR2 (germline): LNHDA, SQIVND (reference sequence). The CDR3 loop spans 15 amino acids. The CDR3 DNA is TGTGCCAGTAGTATTAGCGGGAGCTCCTACAATGAGCAGTTCTTC. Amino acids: CASSISGSSYNEQFF.

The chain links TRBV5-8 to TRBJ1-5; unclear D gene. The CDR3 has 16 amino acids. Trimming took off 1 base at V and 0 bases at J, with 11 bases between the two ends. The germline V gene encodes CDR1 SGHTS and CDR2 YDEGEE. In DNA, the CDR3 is TGTGCCAGCAGCTTGTTACGTCGGGGTAGCAATCAGCCCCAGCATTTT. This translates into CASSLLRRGSNQPQHF. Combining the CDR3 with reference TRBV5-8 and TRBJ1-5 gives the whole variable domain EAGVTQSPTHLIKTRGQQATLRCSPISGHTSVYWYQQALGLGLQFLLWYDEGEERNRGNFPPRFSGRQFPNYSSELNVNALELEDSALYLCASSLLRRGSNQPQHFGDGTRLSIL.

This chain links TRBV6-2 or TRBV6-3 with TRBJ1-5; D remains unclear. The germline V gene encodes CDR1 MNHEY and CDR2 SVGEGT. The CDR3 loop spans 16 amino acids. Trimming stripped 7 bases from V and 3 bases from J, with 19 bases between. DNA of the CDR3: TGTGCCAGCAACCCTCGAGGAGCGGCGTCCAATCAGCCCCAGCATTTT. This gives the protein CASNPRGAASNQPQHF.

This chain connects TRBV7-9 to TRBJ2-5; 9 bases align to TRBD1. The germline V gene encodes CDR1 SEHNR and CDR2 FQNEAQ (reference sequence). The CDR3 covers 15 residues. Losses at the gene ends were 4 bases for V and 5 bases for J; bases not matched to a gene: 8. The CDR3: CASSSGTGIMETQYF. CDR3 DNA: TGTGCCAGCAGCTCAGGGACAGGGATCATGGAGACCCAGTACTTC.

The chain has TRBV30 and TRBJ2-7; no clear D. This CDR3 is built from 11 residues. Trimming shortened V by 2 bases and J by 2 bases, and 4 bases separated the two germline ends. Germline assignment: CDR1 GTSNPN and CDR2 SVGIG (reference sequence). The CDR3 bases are TGTGCCTGGAGTAGAGCCTACGAGCAGTACTTC. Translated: CAWSRAYEQYF.

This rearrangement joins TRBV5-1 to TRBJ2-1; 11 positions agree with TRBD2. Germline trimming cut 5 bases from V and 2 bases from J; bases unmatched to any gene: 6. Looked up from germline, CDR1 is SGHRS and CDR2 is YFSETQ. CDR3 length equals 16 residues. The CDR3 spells CASRYLAGGPYNEQFF. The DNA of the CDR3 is TGCGCCAGCAGATACCTAGCGGGAGGTCCCTACAATGAGCAGTTCTTC.